This paragraph reports one T cell receptor (beta chain). Its target is unknown. Profiled with immunoSEQ multiplex PCR; TCRdb holds only in-frame clones, not every one. The sample lists about 190,000 clones, roughly 83% seen once, with roughly 1.6% in the top ten. The record originates from a study of cytomegalovirus exposure and HLA in healthy donors. Background on the study: A subsequent analysis reported that the 95 to 150 validation repertoires were produced on the same platform that had also been used for the roughly 700 first-cohort repertoires.

Study-wide results and caveats: Cytomegalovirus-associated status was assigned to some 160 TCR beta chains. The authors confirmed in vitro that a few CMV-associated chains were specific for CMV antigens.

The origin of this receptor is a woman aged 18-30 years in good health and CMV-seronegative. The sample consisted of PBMCs.

The CDR3 DNA reads as TGTGCCAGCAGTCGAAACGGTAATAGCAATCAGCCCCAGCATTTT. Translation gives CASSRNGNSNQPQHF. This rearrangement joins TRBV27 to TRBJ1-5; unclear D gene. The V gene lost 5 bases and the J gene lost 0 bases, with 11 bases spanning the gap. This CDR3 is 15 amino acids long. Germline CDR1 is MNHEY and CDR2 is SMNVEV (reference sequence).